Presented here are 21 T cell receptor beta chains from one specimen sequenced in a study of cytomegalovirus exposure and HLA in healthy donors. Vbeta (60) and Jbeta (13) primers were used in the PCR. TCRdb keeps only in-frame clones here, not all; method: immunoSEQ multiplex PCR. The repertoire holds under 300,000 clones, with roughly 86% as singletons. The sample was PBMCs. These receptors were obtained from a woman in her 40s in good health and CMV-seropositive.

This chain joins TRBV2 and TRBJ2-4, with 10 bases matching TRBD1. The CDR3 length is 14 residues. V lost 4 bases to trimming and J lost 4 bases; unmatched junction nucleotides: 1. Looked up from germline, CDR1 is SNHLY and CDR2 is FYNNEI. In DNA, the CDR3 is TGTGCCAGCAGTGGGGGACAGGGGAAAAACATTCAGTACTTC. Amino acid sequence: CASSGGQGKNIQYF.

The chain joins TRBV4-3 to TRBJ1-2, with 8 positions matching TRBD1. The V gene end was trimmed by 1 base and the J gene end by 4 bases; junction bases not matched to a gene: 2. The V gene's germline CDR1 is LGHNA and CDR2 YSLEER. The CDR3 extends over 14 amino acids. Here the CDR3 DNA reads TGCGCCAGCAGCCAAGGACAGGGGATCTATGGCTACACCTTC. Translation: CASSQGQGIYGYTF.

The rearrangement uses TRBV29-1 and TRBJ2-1; 11 bases map to TRBD2. CDR1 and CDR2 (germline): SQVTM, ANQGSEA. CDR3 length: 14 amino acids. V shed 5 bases, J shed 8 bases, and the junction held 8 bases outside the gene matches. CDR3 DNA: TGCAGCGTTACTAGCGGGAGTTGGATGGATGAGCAGTTCTTC. Its protein product is CSVTSGSWMDEQFF.

The rearrangement uses TRBV6-6 and TRBJ2-7; 8 bases fit TRBD1. The V gene's germline CDR1 is MNHNY and CDR2 SVGAGI (reference sequence). This CDR3 comprises 15 residues. V lost 6 bases to trimming and J lost 0 bases; unmatched junction nucleotides: 7. The CDR3 bases are TGTGCCAGCAGGTACCCCGGGACAGGCTCCTACGAGCAGTACTTC. Its translation is CASRYPGTGSYEQYF.

The chain recombines TRBV5-6 with TRBJ2-1; 7 nucleotides match TRBD2. This CDR3 spans 16 amino acids. J was trimmed by 4 bases and V by 1 base; bases with no gene match: 8. Per germline, CDR1 SGHDT and CDR2 YYEEEE. CDR3 DNA sequence: TGTGCCAGCAGCTTGATGCGGACTAGAAATTACAATGAGCAGTTCTTC. Residues: CASSLMRTRNYNEQFF.

The chain couples TRBV14 to TRBJ1-4, with TRBD1 as a possible D gene (5 bases). The CDR3 is 15 amino acids. CDR1 and CDR2 from the germline V gene are SGHDN and FVKESK. V was clipped by 4 bases and J by 0 bases, with 9 bases between them. CDR3 residues: CASSLGASTNEKLFF. CDR3 in DNA: TGTGCCAGCAGCCTTGGGGCCTCAACTAATGAAAAACTGTTTTTT.

V and J are TRBV6-5 and TRBJ1-1; 7 nucleotides align to TRBD1. The germline V gene has CDR1 MNHEY and CDR2 SVGAGI. CDR3 length: 15 residues. V lost 4 bases and J lost 1; bases outside the gene matches: 6. The CDR3 coding sequence is TGTGCCAGCAGTTCAAGGACAGGCCCGAACACTGAAGCTTTCTTT. Protein: CASSSRTGPNTEAFF.

The chain has TRBV18 and TRBJ2-7; weak D call: TRBD2 (6 bases). Germline lookup yields CDR1 KGHSH and CDR2 LQKENI. Trimming pared 5 bases from V and 4 bases from J, leaving 18 bases between. The CDR3 covers 15 residues. CDR3 nucleotides: TGTGCCAGCTCAATGACGCTTGGGCGGGAATACGAGCAGTACTTC. Residues: CASSMTLGREYEQYF.

The rearrangement uses TRBV28 and TRBJ1-1, with unresolved D. The CDR3 is made up of 14 amino acids. Trimming stripped 3 bases from V and 4 bases from J, with 12 bases between. The germline V gene has CDR1 MDHEN and CDR2 SYDVKM. CDR3 nucleotides: TGTGCCAGCAGTTTCGACACACGGGGCACTGAAGCTTTCTTT. Its protein product is CASSFDTRGTEAFF.

The V gene is TRBV19, the J gene TRBJ1-1; the D is unclear. The CDR3 consists of 13 residues. Trimming took 5 bases from V and 2 from J, leaving 9 bases between them. From germline, CDR1 is LNHDA and CDR2 SQIVND (reference sequence). This CDR3 is CASSELDNTEAFF. CDR3 DNA sequence: TGTGCCAGTAGTGAGCTAGACAACACTGAAGCTTTCTTT. The whole variable domain, filled in from reference TRBV19 and TRBJ1-1, reads DGGITQSPKYLFRKEGQNVTLSCEQNLNHDAMYWYRQDPGQGLRLIYYSQIVNDFQKGDIAEGYSVSREKKESFPLTVTSAQKNPTAFYLCASSELDNTEAFFGQGTRLTVV.

The chain recombines TRBV19 with TRBJ1-6; weak D call: TRBD1 (6 bases). CDR1 and CDR2 (germline): LNHDA, SQIVND (reference sequence). The CDR3 totals 17 residues. V lost 6 bases and J lost 0, with 15 bases in between. CDR3 in amino acids: CASSVNTGSSYNSPLHF. The DNA for the CDR3 is TGTGCCAGTAGCGTAAACACAGGGAGCTCCTATAATTCACCCCTCCACTTT.

The chain joins TRBV7-3 to TRBJ2-2; a possible D gene is TRBD2 (6 bases). This CDR3 comprises 18 residues. Germline CDR1 reads SGHTA; CDR2 reads FQGTGA. With 5 bases removed from V and 4 bases from J, the gap between germline ends came to 23 bases. CDR3 bases: TGTGCCAGCAGCAGAAACACAGGCTTTAGCGGCGGCACCGGGGAGCTGTTTTTT. It encodes CASSRNTGFSGGTGELFF.

The J gene is TRBJ1-2, the V gene TRBV27, with 10 bases fitting TRBD1. This CDR3 spans 15 amino acids. CDR1 and CDR2 from the germline V gene are MNHEY and SMNVEV (reference sequence). The J segment lost 4 bases and the V segment lost 6 bases, leaving 8 bases of the junction unmatched. CDR3 in amino acids: CASSRDRGRIYGYTF. The CDR3 DNA reads TGTGCCAGCAGCCGGGACAGGGGACGGATCTATGGCTACACCTTC.

This clone turned up a few times. The V gene is TRBV4-2, the J gene TRBJ2-5, with TRBD2 matching 9 bases. There are 17 residues in the CDR3. In germline, CDR1 is LGHNA, CDR2 YNFKEQ. V trimming: 0 bases; J trimming: 5 bases; junction bases outside the gene matches: 10. DNA of the CDR3: TGTGCCAGCAGCCAAGAGGGGAAGAGACTAGCGGTGGAGACCCAGTACTTC. Translating it yields CASSQEGKRLAVETQYF.

V and J are TRBV5-1 and TRBJ2-1; D may be TRBD2 (5 bases). There are 13 residues in the CDR3. Germline V gene data show CDR1 as SGHRS and CDR2 as YFSETQ. V lost 0 bases, J lost 7 bases, and 8 bases lay in between. The CDR3 sequence is CASSLGWENEQFF. CDR3 nucleotide sequence: TGCGCCAGCAGCTTGGGGTGGGAGAATGAGCAGTTCTTC.

This chain uses TRBV6-1 with TRBJ1-1, with D tentatively TRBD1 (6 bases). Trimming shortened V by 5 bases and J by 4 bases, and 14 bases separated the two germline ends. CDR1 is MNHNS and CDR2 is SASEGT in the germline V gene. The CDR3 runs 14 residues. In DNA form, the CDR3 reads TGTGCCAGCAGTCCCCAGGGGCAGGGCACTGAAGCTTTCTTT. Its protein product is CASSPQGQGTEAFF.

This clone appeared a few times. V and J are TRBV6-1 and TRBJ2-7; 9 bases fit TRBD1. The V segment lost 7 bases and the J segment 2 bases; nucleotides outside the gene matches: 9. CDR1 is MNHNS and CDR2 is SASEGT in the germline V gene. CDR3 length: 15 residues. The CDR3 DNA is TGTGCCAGCACTAGAACCGGGACAGGGACCTACGAGCAGTACTTC. Translation: CASTRTGTGTYEQYF.

The CDR3 loop reads CASSSPPGTQYF. CDR3 sequence (DNA): TGTGCCAGCAGCTCCCCTCCCGGTACGCAGTATTTT. This chain links TRBV28 with TRBJ2-3, with no clear D. V was trimmed by 6 bases and J by 8 bases, leaving 12 bases between them. Germline V gene lookup returns CDR1 MDHEN and CDR2 SYDVKM. This CDR3 contains 12 residues. The full variable domain, with the rest looked up from reference TRBV28 and TRBJ2-3, is DVKVTQSSRYLVKRTGEKVFLECVQDMDHENMFWYRQDPGLGLRLIYFSYDVKMKEKGDIPEGYSVSREKKERFSLILESASTNQTSMYLCASSSPPGTQYFGPGTRLTVL.

V and J are TRBV4-2 and TRBJ2-6; the D is unclear. V was trimmed by 2 bases and J by 0 bases, leaving 8 bases between them. CDR3 length: 16 amino acids. Germline-derived CDR1 and CDR2 are LGHNA and YNFKEQ. CDR3 in DNA: TGTGCCAGCAGCCAAACTCATGACTCTGGGGCCAACGTCCTGACTTTC. Its protein is CASSQTHDSGANVLTF.

The CDR3 DNA reads as TGTGCCAGCGGGTTGGAACTTGGTACCTACAATGAGCAGTTCTTC. Translated: CASGLELGTYNEQFF. The chain carries TRBV19 and TRBJ2-1; the D is unclear. The CDR3 is 15 amino acids. Germline V CDR1 and CDR2: LNHDA, SQIVND (reference sequence). Trimming took off 9 bases at V and 2 bases at J, with 17 bases between the two ends. The variable domain in full, with the rest retrieved from reference TRBV19 and TRBJ2-1, is DGGITQSPKYLFRKEGQNVTLSCEQNLNHDAMYWYRQDPGQGLRLIYYSQIVNDFQKGDIAEGYSVSREKKESFPLTVTSAQKNPTAFYLCASGLELGTYNEQFFGPGTRLTVL.

V usage is TRBV30 and J usage is TRBJ1-1, with D tentatively TRBD1 (6 bases). Per germline, CDR1 GTSNPN and CDR2 SVGIG (reference sequence). V gave up 0 bases and J gave up 6 bases, with 14 bases separating them. This CDR3 has 14 residues. The CDR3 nucleotides read TGTGCCTGGAGTGTATCCCAGGGGCCCGCTGAAGCTTTCTTT. Its translation is CAWSVSQGPAEAFF.